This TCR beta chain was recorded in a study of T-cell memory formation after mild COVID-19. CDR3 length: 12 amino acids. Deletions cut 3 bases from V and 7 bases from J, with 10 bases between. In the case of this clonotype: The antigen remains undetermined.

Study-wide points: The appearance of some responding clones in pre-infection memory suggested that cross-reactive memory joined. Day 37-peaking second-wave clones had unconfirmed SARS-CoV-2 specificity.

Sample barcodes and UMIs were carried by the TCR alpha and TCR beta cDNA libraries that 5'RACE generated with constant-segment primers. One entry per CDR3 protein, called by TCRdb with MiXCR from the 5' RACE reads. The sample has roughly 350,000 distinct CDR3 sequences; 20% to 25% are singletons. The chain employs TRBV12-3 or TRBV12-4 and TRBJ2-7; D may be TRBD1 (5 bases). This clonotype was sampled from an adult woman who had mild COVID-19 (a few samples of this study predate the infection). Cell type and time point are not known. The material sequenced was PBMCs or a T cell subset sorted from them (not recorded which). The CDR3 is CASSFSGIEQYF. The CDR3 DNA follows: TGTGCCAGCAGTTTCTCAGGGATTGAGCAGTACTTC.